The 14 T cell receptor beta chains presented below share a single source sample, sequenced in a study of T cell responses to AZD1222 COVID-19 vaccine. This table comes from immunoSEQ multiplex PCR, and its TCRdb copy is limited to in-frame clones, with some not included. Among 20,000 to 25,000 clones listed, more than 75% were seen once. The source was peripheral blood, collected 28 days after the second AZD1222 dose. Receptors originate from an adult who received the AZD1222 COVID-19 vaccine.

In DNA form, the CDR3 reads TGCGCCAGCTCCGGGACTAGCGGACACACCGGGGAGCTGTTTTTT. It encodes CASSGTSGHTGELFF. This chain connects TRBV5-1 to TRBJ2-2; 11 bases are shared with TRBD2. This CDR3 contains 15 residues. Germline CDR1 is SGHRS and CDR2 is YFSETQ. V dropped 7 bases and J dropped 3; count of bases not matched to a gene: 5.

The chain uses TRBV5-1 and TRBJ2-3, with 14 bases that match TRBD2. The CDR3 sequence is 18 residues long. CDR1 and CDR2 from the germline V gene are SGHRS and YFSETQ. Trimming removed 4 bases from V and 0 bases from J; junction bases left unmatched: 7. The CDR3 DNA sequence: TGCGCCAGCAGCGCACGGGGACTAGCGGGAGCTAGCACAGATACGCAGTATTTT. It translates to CASSARGLAGASTDTQYF.

The chain has TRBV9 and TRBJ2-4, with D maybe TRBD1 (5 bases). The CDR3 is 14 residues long. With 1 base removed from V and 8 bases from J, the gap between germline ends came to 13 bases. CDR1 and CDR2 (germline): SGDLS, YYNGEE. The chain's CDR3 is CASSVSTEPDIQYF. The CDR3, as DNA: TGTGCCAGCAGCGTATCGACAGAACCAGACATTCAGTACTTC.

On this clone itself: Mismatch with germline at one junction end may stem from a read error. CDR3 nucleotide sequence: TGTGCCAGCAGAGAAGACAGGGGCGGCGAAAAACTGTTTTTT. Amino acid sequence: CASREDRGGEKLFF. This sequence joins TRBV2 and TRBJ1-4; TRBD1 matches at 8 bases. The length of the CDR3 is 14 residues. CDR1 and CDR2 (germline): SNHLY, FYNNEI.

The V and J genes are TRBV28 and TRBJ2-5; TRBD2 might be the D (6 bases). Germline V gene data show CDR1 as MDHEN and CDR2 as SYDVKM. V lost 6 bases to trimming and J lost 5 bases, with 13 bases between them. The CDR3 extends over 13 amino acids. CDR3 loop: CASSRRAWETQYF. As DNA, the CDR3 is TGTGCCAGCAGCCGGAGGGCCTGGGAGACCCAGTACTTC.

The chain has TRBV27 and TRBJ1-2, with D perhaps matching TRBD1 (5 bases). CDR3 size: 16 residues. CDR1 and CDR2 (germline): MNHEY, SMNVEV (reference sequence). Trimming took off 5 bases at V and 3 bases at J, with 19 bases between the two ends. The CDR3 DNA sequence: TGTGCCAGCAGTATTTCACAGGCCACGGTGGACTATGGCTACACCTTC. It is translated as CASSISQATVDYGYTF.

V usage is TRBV7-9 and J usage is TRBJ2-5, with TRBD2 identical over 7 bases. V gave up 1 base and J gave up 5 bases; unmatched junction bases: 1. The CDR3 has 13 amino acids. CDR1 is SEHNR, CDR2 FQNEAQ, per germline (reference sequence). The DNA for the CDR3 is TGTGCCAGCAGCTTAGGCGGGAGTGAGACCCAGTACTTC. Translated, it gives CASSLGGSETQYF.

The rearrangement links TRBV5-4 to TRBJ2-3, with D tentatively TRBD2 (7 bases). CDR1 SGHNT and CDR2 YYREEE come from the germline V gene (reference sequence). Trimming shortened V by 0 bases and J by 6 bases, and 11 bases separated the two germline ends. This CDR3 is 14 amino acids long. The chain's CDR3 is CASSLGGGQDTQYF. The CDR3 coding sequence is TGTGCCAGCAGCTTGGGGGGGGGCCAGGATACGCAGTATTTT.

The V gene is TRBV4-2, the J gene TRBJ1-4; 7 bases map to TRBD1. The CDR3 runs to 14 residues. With V trimmed by 1 base and J by 6 bases, 2 bases remained unmatched. Germline V gives CDR1 LGHNA, CDR2 YNFKEQ. CDR3 nucleotide sequence: TGTGCCAGCAGCCAAGGGCAGGGGGATGAAAAACTGTTTTTT. It yields the protein CASSQGQGDEKLFF.

The rearrangement links TRBV6-2 or TRBV6-3 to TRBJ2-7; 10 nucleotides match TRBD2. Germline loops: CDR1 MNHEY, CDR2 SVGEGT. V was clipped by 0 bases and J by 0 bases; unmatched bases: 8. This CDR3 comprises 18 residues. The CDR3 loop is CASSYSLLGLAHSYEQYF. The DNA of the CDR3 is TGTGCCAGCAGTTACTCGCTATTGGGACTAGCGCACTCCTACGAGCAGTACTTC.

This rearrangement joins TRBV2 to TRBJ2-3; 10 bases fit TRBD1. Germline CDR1 and CDR2: SNHLY and FYNNEI. V shed 8 bases, J shed 8 bases, and the junction held 7 bases outside the gene matches. The CDR3 extends over 13 amino acids. The CDR3 spells CASQTGGDGTQYF. In DNA form, the CDR3 reads TGTGCCAGCCAGACAGGGGGCGACGGTACGCAGTATTTT.

In this sample, this clone turned up a few times. V is TRBV28 and J is TRBJ2-7; 11 bases align to TRBD2. The CDR3 has 16 residues. J gave up 6 bases and V 1 base, and 8 bases lay outside the gene matches. The germline CDR1 and CDR2 sequences are MDHEN and SYDVKM. The CDR3 DNA sequence: TGTGCCAGCAGTTTATTTGTAGCGGGAGGGAGTTCCGAGCAGTACTTC. As protein: CASSLFVAGGSSEQYF.

The gene calls are TRBV7-2 and TRBJ2-7, with a possible D match to TRBD1 (6 bases). CDR1 SGHTA and CDR2 FQGNSA come from the germline V gene. The CDR3 contains 14 residues. Trimming shortened V by 5 bases and J by 1 base, and 12 bases separated the two germline ends. The CDR3 nucleotides are TGTGCCAGCAGCGCCCCCGGACAGTCCTACGAGCAGTACTTC. This codes for CASSAPGQSYEQYF.

The V gene is TRBV19, the J gene TRBJ2-7; D not certain. This CDR3 region has 13 residues. Germline V gene data show CDR1 as LNHDA and CDR2 as SQIVND (reference sequence). Trimming cost V 6 bases and J 7 bases, with 16 bases left between them. This CDR3 is CASSHIMGEEQYF. The CDR3 region has the DNA TGTGCCAGTAGCCATATTATGGGTGAAGAGCAGTACTTC.